The clone carrying this TCR beta chain was counted a single time. Its target is not known. This record comes from a study of blood T cells in healthy people across ages. Study-level information: Per two T cells, template switching captured roughly one barcoded beta molecule. Study observations and caveats: Donor CMV status, an unknown factor, possibly confounded changes in expanded clonotypes.

For the second PCR, which ran for about 6 to 12 cycles, a sample-barcoded 5' primer and a J-beta primer mix were used. TCRdb itself ran the 5' RACE reads through MiXCR, one entry per CDR3 protein. This sample has 750,000 to 850,000 distinct CDR3 sequences, with more than 20% found just once. This same sample was also part of a study on T cells of mothers and their children.

This TCR was sampled from a boy younger than 18 in good health. Sequencing was done on a sample of blood.

The CDR3, as DNA: TGCGCCAGCAGCTTGGAGTCAGAGACCTACGAGCAGTACTTC. Translation gives CASSLESETYEQYF. J is TRBJ2-7 and V is TRBV5-1; D is uncertain. This CDR3 is 14 amino acids long. Between the trimmed V and J ends, which lost 0 bases and 2 bases, there was a span of 9 bases. CDR1 SGHRS and CDR2 YFSETQ come from the germline V gene. The full variable domain, completed using reference TRBV5-1 and TRBJ2-7, is KAGVTQTPRYLIKTRGQQVTLSCSPISGHRSVSWYQQTPGQGLQFLFEYFSETQRNKGNFPGRFSGRQFSNSRSEMNVSTLELGDSALYLCASSLESETYEQYFGPGTRLTVT.